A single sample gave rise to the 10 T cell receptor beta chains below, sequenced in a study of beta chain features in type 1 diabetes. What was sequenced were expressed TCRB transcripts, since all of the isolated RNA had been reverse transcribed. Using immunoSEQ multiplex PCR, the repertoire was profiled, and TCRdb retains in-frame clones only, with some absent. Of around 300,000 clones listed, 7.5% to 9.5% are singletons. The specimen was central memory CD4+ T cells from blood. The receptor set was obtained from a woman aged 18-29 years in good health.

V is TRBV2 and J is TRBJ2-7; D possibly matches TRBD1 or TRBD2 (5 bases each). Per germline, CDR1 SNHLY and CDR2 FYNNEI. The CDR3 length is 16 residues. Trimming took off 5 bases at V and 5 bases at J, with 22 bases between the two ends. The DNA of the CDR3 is TGTGCCAGCAGTCGAAGAGGGGCAGGAAAAACCCACGAGCAGTACTTC. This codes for CASSRRGAGKTHEQYF.

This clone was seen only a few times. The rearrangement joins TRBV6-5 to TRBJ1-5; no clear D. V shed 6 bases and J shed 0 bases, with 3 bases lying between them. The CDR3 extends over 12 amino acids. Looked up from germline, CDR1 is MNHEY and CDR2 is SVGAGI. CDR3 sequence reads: CASRTSNQPQHF. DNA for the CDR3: TGTGCCAGCAGGACTAGCAATCAGCCCCAGCATTTT.

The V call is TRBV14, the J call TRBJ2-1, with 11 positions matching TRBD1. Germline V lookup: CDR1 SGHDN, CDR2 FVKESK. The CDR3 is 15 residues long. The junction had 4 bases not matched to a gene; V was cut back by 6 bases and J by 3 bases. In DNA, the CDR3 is TGTGCCAGCAGACGGACAGGGGGCCTCTACAATGAGCAGTTCTTC. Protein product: CASRRTGGLYNEQFF.

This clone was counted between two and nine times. Here the CDR3 DNA reads TGTGCCAGCAGCGTAGCTTGGATAGGCGAGCAGTACTTC. Translation gives CASSVAWIGEQYF. The V call is TRBV9, the J call TRBJ2-7; D uncertain. The ends were cut back, 0 bases at V and 6 bases at J, with 10 bases in the middle. Germline V gives CDR1 SGDLS, CDR2 YYNGEE. The CDR3 has 13 residues.

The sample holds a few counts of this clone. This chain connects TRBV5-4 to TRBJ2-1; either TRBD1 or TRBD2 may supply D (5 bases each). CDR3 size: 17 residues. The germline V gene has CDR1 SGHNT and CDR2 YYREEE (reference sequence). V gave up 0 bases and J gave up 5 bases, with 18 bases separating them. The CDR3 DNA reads TGTGCCAGCAGCTTGGGGGGGTCTAGGTACAGCCACAATGAGCAGTTCTTC. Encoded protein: CASSLGGSRYSHNEQFF.

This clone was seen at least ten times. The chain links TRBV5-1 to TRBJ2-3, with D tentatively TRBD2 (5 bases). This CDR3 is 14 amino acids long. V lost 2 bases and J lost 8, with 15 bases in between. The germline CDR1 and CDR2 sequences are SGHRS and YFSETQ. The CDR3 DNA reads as TGCGCCAGCAGCTTTACTAGTATTAACGGTACGCAGTATTTT. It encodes CASSFTSINGTQYF.

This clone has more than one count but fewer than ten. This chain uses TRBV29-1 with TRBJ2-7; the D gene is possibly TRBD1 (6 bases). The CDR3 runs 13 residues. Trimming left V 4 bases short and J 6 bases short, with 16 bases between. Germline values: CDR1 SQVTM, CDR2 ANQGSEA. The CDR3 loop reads CSVVGRGSFEQYF. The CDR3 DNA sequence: TGCAGCGTTGTCGGCAGGGGCAGTTTCGAGCAGTACTTC.

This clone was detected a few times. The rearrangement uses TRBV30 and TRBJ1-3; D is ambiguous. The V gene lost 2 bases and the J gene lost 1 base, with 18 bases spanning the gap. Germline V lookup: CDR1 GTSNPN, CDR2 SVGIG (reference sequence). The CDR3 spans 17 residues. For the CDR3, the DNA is TGTGCCTGGAGTTTATGGGCAGTCCGTTCTTCTGGAAACACCATATATTTT. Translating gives CAWSLWAVRSSGNTIYF.

The CDR3, as DNA: TGTGCCAGCAGTACCAGGGGGACTACTAATGAAAAACTGTTTTTT. This encodes CASSTRGTTNEKLFF. The chain links TRBV27 to TRBJ1-4; 7 bases are shared with TRBD1. V was clipped by 5 bases and J by 2 bases; unmatched bases: 5. The germline V gene encodes CDR1 MNHEY and CDR2 SMNVEV (reference sequence). This CDR3 has 15 residues.

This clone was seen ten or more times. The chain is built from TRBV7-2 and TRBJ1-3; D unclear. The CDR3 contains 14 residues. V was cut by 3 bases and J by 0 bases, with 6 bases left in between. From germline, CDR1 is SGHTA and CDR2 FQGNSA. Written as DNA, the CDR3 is TGTGCCAGCAGCTTTCAGAGCTCTGGAAACACCATATATTTT. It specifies CASSFQSSGNTIYF. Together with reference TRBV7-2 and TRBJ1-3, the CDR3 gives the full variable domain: GAGVSQSPSNKVTEKGKDVELRCDPISGHTALYWYRQSLGQGLEFLIYFQGNSAPDKSGLPSDRFSAERTGGSVSTLTIQRTQQEDSAVYLCASSFQSSGNTIYFGEGSWLTVV.